Sequencing of this T cell receptor (beta chain) was carried out in a study of PD-1 blockade in classical Hodgkin lymphoma. Time point in this sample: cycle 4 day 1 (C4D1), after 6 weeks of nivolumab. No patient escaped relapse after autologous stem cell transplantation, and brentuximab vedotin exposure varied. Assay used: immunoSEQ multiplex PCR; TCRdb lists only in-frame clones, some missing. The table has about 44,000 clones, less than 75% seen once; the top ten hold 2.5% to 3.5%. This CDR3 is 13 amino acids long. Looked up from germline, CDR1 is SGHRS and CDR2 is YFSETQ. The ends were cut back, 1 base at V and 1 base at J, with 5 bases in the middle.

The receptor was derived from a human donor with classical Hodgkin lymphoma. The source was peripheral blood mononuclear cells (PBMCs), collected before the fourth cycle of nivolumab. This chain joins TRBV5-1 and TRBJ1-1; D not certain. The CDR3 DNA reads as TGCGCCAGCAGCTTGTTAGCGAACACTGAAGCTTTCTTT. It is translated as CASSLLANTEAFF.